This T cell receptor (beta chain) was recorded in a study of vaccination and CD4 T cells after COVID-19 (dated 2022 in TCRdb). A note on the overall study: Every convalescent patient had a positive nasal swab PCR test for SARS-CoV-2, with mild disease in 8 to 10 patients and severe disease in one. Overlapping spike peptide pools from SARS-CoV-2 and from the common cold coronaviruses HCoV-NL63, HCoV-OC43 and HCoV-229E were used as culture stimuli. Post-COVID blood samples were collected from convalescent patients a median of around 100 days after diagnosis, with a range of about 30 to 170 days. Participants received two doses of either the Pfizer-BioNTech BNT162b2 vaccine (n=8) or the Moderna mRNA-1273 vaccine (n=2). Six males and four females were included in the convalescent cohort, with two Hispanic individuals, seven Caucasians, two Asians and one multiracial person represented. Post-vaccine blood samples were obtained a median of around 74 days after the second vaccine dose, with a range of about 14 to 241 days. The spike-specific CD4+ TCR repertoire was compared before and after mRNA vaccination in over 9 COVID-19 convalescent patients and a few infection-naive healthy vaccine recipients. In control cultures, a CEFX viral epitope pool was used as positive control, an HIV-1 Nef peptide pool was used as negative control, or no peptide was added.

The label giving this sample's treatment or condition can be read as: approximately 9-day PBMC culture with coronavirus spike peptide pools or control peptides (ViraFEST assay). The study used the ViraFEST assay, which expanded antigen-specific T cells with peptide pools and then identified expanded clonotypes by TCR sequencing. The convalescent patients' positive SARS-CoV-2 PCR tests fell between March and December 2020, which was before the Alpha, Beta and Delta variants emerged in the United States. Two million PBMCs per well were cultured in IMDM with roughly 5% human AB serum and approximately 9.8 IU/ml IL-2, plus 10 ug/ml peptide pools. Half of the culture medium was replaced with fresh IL-2-containing medium on days 3 and 7. Once the cells had been in culture for 10 days, the EasySep CD4+ T cell isolation kit was used to isolate CD4+ T cells by negative selection. PBMCs were separated from whole blood using Ficoll-Paque Plus gradient centrifugation and then either used fresh or cryopreserved at -140C. Each culture condition was generally run in triplicate wells.

Within its sample, this clonotype is medium-sized (0.01 to 0.1%). Its recognized antigen is unknown. No base-level quality is on record; no much larger clone is a single base apart. Receptor libraries were prepared by PCR. DNA from cultured CD4+ T cells underwent TCR sequencing with the Oncomine TCR Beta short-read assay at the Johns Hopkins FTIC core. Genomic DNA was extracted from the cultured CD4+ T cells with the QIAamp micro DNA kit. The Oncomine TCR Beta libraries from cultured CD4+ T cells were pooled using unique dual indexes and then sequenced on an Illumina iSeq 100. On the authors' methods: Non-productive sequences were filtered out, and CDR3s that did not start with C, did not end with F or W, or were shorter than 7 amino acids were discarded. Antigen-specific clonotypes were identified with the MANAFEST web application by comparing peptide-stimulated wells with reference and other culture wells. For a clone to be called positive, the clone needed an FDR below 0.05, an odds ratio above 5, and a productive frequency above 0.1% in at least two of three replicate wells. A clonotype counted as cross-reactive if it showed significant expansion both in the SARS-CoV-2 spike wells and in at least one common cold coronavirus spike condition. CDR3 homology was assessed with Levenshtein distances (stringdist) and unrooted phylogenetic trees (ape) in R version 3.6.1. TCRdb passed the public sequencing reads through fastp at Q25 and MiXCR, retaining productive beta sequences. Rows matching on CDR3 protein sequence are summarized as one entry with the most common DNA and genes. TCRdb's processing, not the study's, gives the V and J calls here. The sample contains about 21,000 distinct CDR3 sequences, around 52% of them found a single time. Of the sample, roughly a tenth is held by the ten largest clones.

What the work shows at the level of the full study, not this receptor alone: Among the post-vaccine SARS-CoV-2-reactive clones in convalescent patients, a median approximately 90% showed up only after vaccination, which suggests vaccine-specific priming. Of the vaccine-specific clones in convalescent patients, 304 of 307, or nearly all, reacted only to SARS-CoV-2 spike and did not cross-react with common cold coronaviruses. The median count of SARS-CoV-2-reactive clonotypes went up from under 25 after infection to 38 after vaccination, although the change was not significant. The number of convalescent patients in the study was relatively small, and the study did not examine early timepoints following natural infection.

The receptor comes from a human donor who had recovered from COVID-19. The sequencing input was CD4+ T cells from blood, cultured in vitro.

The nucleotides read TGTGCCAGCAGCGTAGGTGACAGGTCGGCCCAGCATTTT. Translated, this is CASSVGDRSAQHF. Recombination linked TRBV9 to TRBJ1-5; tentative D gene TRBD1, with 6 bases matching. Taken from cysteine to phenylalanine, the CDR3 has 13 residues. Only the CDR3 part of the read is kept: 39 bases, read in frame from the first base. The germline V gene yields SGDLS for CDR1 and YYNGEE for CDR2. Trimming takes 0 bases from V and 11 bases from J, and the germline ends sit 12 bases apart.